Presented here are 22 T cell receptor beta chains from one specimen sequenced in a study of T cell responses to AZD1222 COVID-19 vaccine. TCRdb's copy holds only in-frame clones and misses some; the assay was immunoSEQ multiplex PCR. The top ten clones hold 1.9% of a sample with some 150,000 clones, around 90% of them seen once. The sequences come from peripheral blood, collected 28 days after the second AZD1222 dose. Every receptor here comes from an adult who received the AZD1222 COVID-19 vaccine.

The chain recombines TRBV18 with TRBJ1-2, with 7 positions matching TRBD1. The V gene end was trimmed by 3 bases and the J gene end by 4 bases; junction bases not matched to a gene: 17. Germline V CDR1 and CDR2: KGHSH, LQKENI. This CDR3 has 18 residues. Written as DNA, the CDR3 is TGTGCCAGCTCACCCACCGCGGGGACAGCTCCTTCCATCTATGGCTACACCTTC. It codes for CASSPTAGTAPSIYGYTF.

The rearrangement uses TRBV12-5 and TRBJ2-1; 10 nucleotides align to TRBD2. This CDR3 comprises 16 residues. The J segment lost 8 bases and the V segment lost 0 bases, leaving 7 bases of the junction unmatched. CDR1 is LGHNT and CDR2 is FRNRAP in the germline V gene. The CDR3 DNA follows: TGTGCTAGTGGTTTGGTAAGCAGCGGGAGGGTAGATGAGCAGTTCTTC. Its translation: CASGLVSSGRVDEQFF.

This chain uses TRBV6-5 with TRBJ1-4; D gene unclear. The CDR3 has 14 amino acids. CDR1 and CDR2 from the germline V gene are MNHEY and SVGAGI. Between the trimmed V and J ends, which lost 3 bases and 0 bases, there was a span of 5 bases. The CDR3 nucleotides read TGTGCCAGCAGTTATATTTCAACTAATGAAAAACTGTTTTTT. Residues: CASSYISTNEKLFF.

This clone was recorded once. The rearrangement links TRBV9 to TRBJ1-6; D not resolved. Germline V gene data show CDR1 as SGDLS and CDR2 as YYNGEE. This CDR3 region has 14 residues. Between the trimmed V and J ends, which lost 7 bases and 6 bases, there was a span of 14 bases. The CDR3 sequence: CASSGPEFNSPLHF. DNA for the CDR3: TGTGCCAGCTCCGGACCCGAATTTAATTCACCCCTCCACTTT. Full variable domain (outside the CDR3, taken from reference TRBV9 and TRBJ1-6): DSGVTQTPKHLITATGQRVTLRCSPRSGDLSVYWYQQSLDQGLQFLIQYYNGEERAKGNILERFSAQQFPDLHSELNLSSLELGDSALYFCASSGPEFNSPLHFGNGTRLTVT.

The V call is TRBV6-1, the J call TRBJ1-5; D gene ambiguous. V was pared by 2 bases and J by 6 bases, with 2 bases between. CDR3 length: 11 residues. CDR1 and CDR2 from the germline V gene are MNHNS and SASEGT. The CDR3 protein is CASSEFQPQHF. CDR3 coding DNA: TGTGCCAGCAGTGAATTTCAGCCCCAGCATTTT.

This clone was observed a single time. This sequence joins TRBV5-1 and TRBJ2-3; 9 positions match TRBD1. The CDR3 totals 15 residues. V gave up 0 bases and J gave up 5 bases; unmatched junction bases: 4. Germline V gene data show CDR1 as SGHRS and CDR2 as YFSETQ. The CDR3 loop is CASSLGGQGIDTQYF. The DNA of the CDR3 is TGCGCCAGCAGCTTGGGAGGACAGGGGATAGATACGCAGTATTTT.

The chain recombines TRBV5-1 with TRBJ1-6, with 7 nucleotides matching TRBD1. The V gene's germline CDR1 is SGHRS and CDR2 YFSETQ. J gave up 3 bases and V 3 bases, and 6 bases lay outside the gene matches. The CDR3 is 16 amino acids. The CDR3 loop reads CASSSGTANYNSPLHF. CDR3 DNA: TGCGCCAGCAGCTCAGGGACAGCTAACTATAATTCACCCCTCCACTTT.

This chain links TRBV7-6 with TRBJ2-3; D remains ambiguous. CDR3 length: 15 amino acids. Germline-derived CDR1 and CDR2 are SGHVS and FNYEAQ. With 5 bases removed from V and 0 bases from J, the gap between germline ends came to 12 bases. This CDR3 is CASSPRVSSTDTQYF. CDR3 in DNA: TGTGCCAGCAGCCCCCGGGTTTCTAGCACAGATACGCAGTATTTT.

This chain joins TRBV6-1 and TRBJ1-3; possibly TRBD1 for D (5 bases). The CDR3 loop spans 16 amino acids. Germline loops: CDR1 MNHNS, CDR2 SASEGT. Deletions cut 4 bases from V and 0 bases from J, with 13 bases between. CDR3 loop: CASSVASRGSGNTIYF. CDR3 sequence (DNA): TGTGCCAGCAGTGTCGCATCGAGGGGCTCTGGAAACACCATATATTTT.

The chain is built from TRBV23-1 and TRBJ1-1, with TRBD1 matching over 11 bases. TRBV23-1 is filed as an ORF, its function uncertain. This CDR3 is built from 19 residues. V lost 3 bases to trimming and J lost 0 bases; unmatched junction nucleotides: 12. CDR3 bases: TGCGCCAGCAGTCATCGCGGACAGGGGGCTCGGGGTATGAACACTGAAGCTTTCTTT. Translating gives CASSHRGQGARGMNTEAFF.

The CDR3 here is CASTGGLDYEQYF. CDR3 DNA: TGTGCCAGCACTGGCGGCCTAGACTACGAGCAGTACTTC. The gene calls are TRBV2 and TRBJ2-7; D gene ambiguous. V was cut by 7 bases and J by 3 bases, with 13 bases left in between. This CDR3 comprises 13 residues. Germline-derived CDR1 and CDR2 are SNHLY and FYNNEI.

This chain links TRBV10-3 with TRBJ1-1; D call uncertain. Trimming stripped 6 bases from V and 10 bases from J, with 12 bases between. The CDR3 contains 11 residues. Germline lookup yields CDR1 ENHRY and CDR2 SYGVKD. The DNA of the CDR3 is TGTGCCATCAGCGGGGTAAGAGGAGCTTTCTTT. It specifies CAISGVRGAFF.

The rearrangement uses TRBV5-1 and TRBJ1-1; D is unresolved. The CDR3 spans 13 residues. Per the germline V gene, CDR1 is SGHRS and CDR2 is YFSETQ. V dropped 0 bases and J dropped 5 bases, with 8 bases sitting between them. The DNA for the CDR3 is TGCGCCAGCAGCTTGGGCCAGAGGACTGAAGCTTTCTTT. Translated, it gives CASSLGQRTEAFF.

The chain has TRBV20-1 and TRBJ2-7; D gene unclear. V gave up 3 bases and J gave up 4 bases, with 19 bases separating them. Looked up from germline, CDR1 is DFQATT and CDR2 is SNEGSKA (reference sequence). This CDR3 region has 15 residues. The CDR3 DNA reads TGCAGTGCTAGTGATAGACACCGTAGCCGTTACGAGCAGTACTTC. This codes for CSASDRHRSRYEQYF.

The CDR3 DNA reads TGCGCCAGCAGCCAGAGGACCGAGAGAAGTGAAAAACTGTTTTTT. As protein: CASSQRTERSEKLFF. The J gene is TRBJ1-4, the V gene TRBV4-1; no definite D call. The V end lost 3 bases, the J end lost 7 bases, and 15 bases lay between the germline ends. The CDR3 sequence is 15 residues long. Germline CDR1 MGHRA, CDR2 YSYEKL.

V is TRBV4-1 and J is TRBJ2-6, with D tentatively TRBD1 (6 bases). The germline gives CDR1 MGHRA, CDR2 YSYEKL. V lost 7 bases and J 4 bases, leaving 23 bases between the germline ends. The CDR3 is made up of 18 amino acids. DNA of the CDR3: TGCGCCAGCAACGGATGGCCAGGGGCAGTTGAAGGGGCCAACGTCCTGACTTTC. Amino acid sequence: CASNGWPGAVEGANVLTF.

Concerning this clone itself: Additional DNA sequences in this sample encode the identical CDR3. This chain uses TRBV6-5 with TRBJ1-4, with D possibly TRBD1 on 5 matching bases. CDR3 length: 15 residues. V was shortened by 2 bases and J by 0 bases, with 7 bases between the two germline ends. Germline CDR1 is MNHEY and CDR2 is SVGAGI. The DNA for the CDR3 is TGTGCCAGCAGTTACGGGGGAGCAACTAATGAAAAACTGTTTTTT. Translated, it gives CASSYGGATNEKLFF.

V and J are TRBV5-1 and TRBJ1-1, with D tentatively TRBD1 (6 bases). This CDR3 has 16 residues. The ends were cut back, 6 bases at V and 0 bases at J, with 18 bases in the middle. Germline V gives CDR1 SGHRS, CDR2 YFSETQ. CDR3 sequence: CASTPDRADMNTEAFF. The CDR3 DNA reads as TGCGCCAGCACCCCGGACAGAGCCGACATGAACACTGAAGCTTTCTTT.

V is TRBV18 and J is TRBJ1-2; 9 bases are a match to TRBD1. This CDR3 comprises 14 residues. V was pared by 5 bases and J by 4 bases, with 5 bases of the junction left unmatched. Germline CDR1 is KGHSH and CDR2 is LQKENI. The CDR3 nucleotides are TGTGCCAGCTCATTACAGGGGGCGAGCTATGGCTACACCTTC. As protein: CASSLQGASYGYTF.

The chain couples TRBV27 to TRBJ2-3; no clear D. Trimming cost V 5 bases and J 1 base, with 7 bases left between them. Germline loops: CDR1 MNHEY, CDR2 SMNVEV (reference sequence). This CDR3 contains 13 residues. CDR3 amino acids: CASSLTRTDTQYF. The DNA for the CDR3 is TGTGCCAGCAGTCTCACACGCACAGATACGCAGTATTTT.

This rearrangement joins TRBV19 to TRBJ1-2; the D is unclear. Between the trimmed V and J ends, which lost 4 bases and 4 bases, there was a span of 13 bases. CDR1 and CDR2 (germline): LNHDA, SQIVND (reference sequence). The CDR3 has 14 amino acids. In DNA, the CDR3 is TGTGCCAGTAGTAAAACTTCGACCACCTATGGCTACACCTTC. As protein: CASSKTSTTYGYTF. The full variable domain, completed using reference TRBV19 and TRBJ1-2, is DGGITQSPKYLFRKEGQNVTLSCEQNLNHDAMYWYRQDPGQGLRLIYYSQIVNDFQKGDIAEGYSVSREKKESFPLTVTSAQKNPTAFYLCASSKTSTTYGYTFGSGTRLTVV.

V gene TRBV9 combines with J gene TRBJ2-1, with D uncertain. This CDR3 comprises 15 residues. Germline lookup yields CDR1 SGDLS and CDR2 YYNGEE. With 0 bases removed from V and 7 bases from J, the gap between germline ends came to 14 bases. The CDR3: CASSVAGGRSNEQFF. Written as DNA, the CDR3 is TGTGCCAGCAGCGTAGCCGGTGGGCGAAGTAATGAGCAGTTCTTC.